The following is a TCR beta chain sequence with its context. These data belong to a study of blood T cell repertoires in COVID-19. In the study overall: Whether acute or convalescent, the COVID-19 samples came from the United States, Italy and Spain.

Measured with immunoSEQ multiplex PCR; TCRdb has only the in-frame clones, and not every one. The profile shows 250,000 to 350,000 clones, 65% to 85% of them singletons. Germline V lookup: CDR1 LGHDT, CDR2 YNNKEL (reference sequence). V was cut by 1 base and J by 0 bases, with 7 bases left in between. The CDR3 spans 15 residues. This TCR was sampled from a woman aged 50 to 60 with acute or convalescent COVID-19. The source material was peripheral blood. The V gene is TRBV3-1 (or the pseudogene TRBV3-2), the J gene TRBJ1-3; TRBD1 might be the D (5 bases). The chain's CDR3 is CASSQGRGSGNTIYF. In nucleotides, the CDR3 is TGTGCCAGCAGCCAAGGAAGGGGCTCTGGAAACACCATATATTTT.